This T cell receptor beta chain is from a study of a mutant IDH1 vaccine in newly diagnosed glioma. Study-level background: Vaccination followed radiotherapy alone by 4-6 weeks, or accompanied temozolomide cycles. Previous care, which was radiotherapy, temozolomide, or both, most often involved both.

Assay used: immunoSEQ multiplex PCR; TCRdb lists only in-frame clones, some missing. Of about 54,000 clones listed, roughly 80% are singletons. Comments on this clone: Its specificity is unknown.

The CDR3 has 13 residues. J gave up 8 bases and V 5 bases, and 5 bases lay outside the gene matches. CDR1 is SGHAT, CDR2 FQNNGV, per germline. Time point reported: week 23, last vaccination. Each dose delivered 300 ug of mutant IDH1 20-mer peptide subcutaneously with imiquimod. V is TRBV11-2 and J is TRBJ1-2; TRBD1 matches at 10 bases. The sample was PBMCs, taken from a glioma patient whose treatment included an IDH1 peptide vaccine. The receptor comes from a man between 40 and 49 years old with glioma. The CDR3 DNA reads TGTGCCAGCAGCCCTAGACAGGGGGCCGGCTACACCTTC. As protein: CASSPRQGAGYTF.